These 15 T cell receptor beta chains originate from one sample sequenced in a study of a mutant IDH1 vaccine in newly diagnosed glioma. Regarding time point: week 5, during vaccination. Vaccinated patients received 300 ug of mutant IDH1 20-mer peptide per dose, with topical imiquimod. Repertoires were generated with immunoSEQ multiplex PCR, while TCRdb's copy carries only in-frame clones and drops some. The table has about 36,000 clones, 80% to 90% seen once. Antigens of these TCRs are unknown. The material sequenced was PBMCs, taken from a glioma patient whose treatment included an IDH1 peptide vaccine. The receptors stem from a man aged 50 to 59 with glioma.

The table lists this clone with a few counts. The chain has TRBV2 and TRBJ1-5, with D possibly being TRBD1 (6 bases). The length of the CDR3 is 12 residues. CDR1 is SNHLY, CDR2 FYNNEI, per germline. Trimming shortened V by 3 bases and J by 16 bases, and 16 bases separated the two germline ends. DNA for the CDR3: TGTGCCAGCAGTGATGGGGGCCTCCTCATACATTTT. Residues: CASSDGGLLIHF.

The chain carries TRBV18 and TRBJ1-5; possible D gene TRBD1, 6 bases. Germline V CDR1 and CDR2: KGHSH, LQKENI. The CDR3 covers 14 residues. V lost 2 bases and J lost 3, with 8 bases in between. The DNA of the CDR3 is TGTGCCAGCTCACCAAGACAGGTCAATCAGCCCCAGCATTTT. It translates to CASSPRQVNQPQHF.

This clone appeared a few times. The chain has TRBV2 and TRBJ2-5, with no clear D. Per the germline V gene, CDR1 is SNHLY and CDR2 is FYNNEI. V lost 7 bases and J 5 bases, leaving 8 bases between the germline ends. The CDR3 length is 11 residues. The CDR3 DNA follows: TGTGCCAGCATAAAAAAGGAGACCCAGTACTTC. It encodes CASIKKETQYF.

This chain links TRBV4-1 with TRBJ2-6; no definite D call. The germline V and J ends were trimmed by 10 bases and 3 bases, with 10 bases remaining between them. Germline-derived CDR1 and CDR2 are MGHRA and YSYEKL. The CDR3 spans 13 residues. The CDR3 sequence: CATSGRGANVLTF. In DNA form, the CDR3 reads TGCGCCACCTCAGGACGTGGGGCCAACGTCCTGACTTTC.

The chain joins TRBV2 to TRBJ1-1; D not certain. V lost 9 bases to trimming and J lost 5 bases, with 22 bases between them. Germline V gene sequence: CDR1 SNHLY, CDR2 FYNNEI. The CDR3 sequence is 15 residues long. The DNA of the CDR3 is TGTGCCAGTCGCGGAGGACGGGAAGAAGGAACTGAAGCTTTCTTT. Translated: CASRGGREEGTEAFF.

The rearrangement uses TRBV4-1 and TRBJ2-3, with D possibly called TRBD1 or TRBD2 (5 bases each). The CDR3 consists of 16 residues. V was trimmed by 4 bases and J by 2 bases, leaving 16 bases between them. Germline loops: CDR1 MGHRA, CDR2 YSYEKL. For the CDR3, the DNA is TGCGCCAGCAGCCCCTCCGGGACCTCAGTCACAGATACGCAGTATTTT. It yields the protein CASSPSGTSVTDTQYF.

The gene calls are TRBV4-1 and TRBJ2-3; no firm D call. The ends were cut back, 0 bases at V and 4 bases at J, with 11 bases in the middle. Germline assignment: CDR1 MGHRA and CDR2 YSYEKL. The CDR3 is 15 amino acids. Written as DNA, the CDR3 is TGCGCCAGCAGCCAAGAAGGGTCGAGGTCAGATACGCAGTATTTT. Its protein is CASSQEGSRSDTQYF.

This clone was detected a few times. The chain couples TRBV7-9 to TRBJ2-7; D remains ambiguous. With 5 bases removed from V and 1 base from J, the gap between germline ends came to 9 bases. Germline CDR1 reads SEHNR; CDR2 reads FQNEAQ (reference sequence). The CDR3 sequence is 13 residues long. In nucleotides, the CDR3 is TGTGCCAGCAGCCCCCACGCATCCTACGAGCAGTACTTC. Translated, it gives CASSPHASYEQYF.

The chain links TRBV18 to TRBJ1-2; D is perhaps TRBD1 (5 bases). The ends were cut back, 3 bases at V and 4 bases at J, with 21 bases in the middle. Germline CDR1 reads KGHSH; CDR2 reads LQKENI. This CDR3 is built from 17 residues. The CDR3 here is CASSPETATIRLYGYTF. CDR3 bases: TGTGCCAGCTCACCCGAGACAGCCACGATTCGTCTCTATGGCTACACCTTC.

This clone appeared a few times. The chain has TRBV2 and TRBJ2-5; D may be TRBD2 (5 bases). The CDR3 is 16 residues long. CDR1 is SNHLY and CDR2 is FYNNEI in the germline V gene. Trimming took 3 bases from V and 6 from J, leaving 20 bases between them. The CDR3 DNA reads as TGTGCCAGCAGTGATGACCTTTCAGGAAGCGGTCAGACCCAGTACTTC. Protein sequence: CASSDDLSGSGQTQYF.

The chain is built from TRBV7-9 and TRBJ2-2; D unclear. The CDR3 runs 14 residues. Between the trimmed V and J ends, which lost 5 bases and 3 bases, there was a span of 10 bases. The germline gives CDR1 SEHNR, CDR2 FQNEAQ (reference sequence). The CDR3 sequence is CASSQRRDTGELFF. CDR3 coding DNA: TGTGCCAGCAGCCAAAGAAGGGACACCGGGGAGCTGTTTTTT.

This clone showed up just once. The chain combines TRBV2 with TRBJ1-2; the D is unclear. Germline values: CDR1 SNHLY, CDR2 FYNNEI. The V end was cut by 2 bases, the J end by 2 bases, with 6 bases between. This CDR3 has 13 amino acids. CDR3 coding DNA: TGTGCCAGCAGTGAACAGATCAACTATGGCTACACCTTC. It yields the protein CASSEQINYGYTF.

This rearrangement joins TRBV18 to TRBJ2-5; perhaps TRBD2 as D (5 bases). Trimming took off 2 bases at V and 4 bases at J, with 8 bases between the two ends. The CDR3 sequence is 13 residues long. Per germline, CDR1 KGHSH and CDR2 LQKENI. CDR3 residues: CASSPGEPETQYF. The CDR3 DNA follows: TGTGCCAGCTCACCAGGGGAGCCAGAGACCCAGTACTTC.

This clone has more than one count but fewer than ten. The V gene is TRBV30, the J gene TRBJ1-5; D is perhaps TRBD1 (6 bases). Per germline, CDR1 GTSNPN and CDR2 SVGIG (reference sequence). V lost 5 bases, J lost 3 bases, and 11 bases lay in between. The CDR3 length is 13 residues. The CDR3 here is CAWDQGPNQPQHF. The CDR3 DNA reads as TGTGCCTGGGACCAGGGGCCCAATCAGCCCCAGCATTTT.

The V call is TRBV9, the J call TRBJ2-4; 13 nucleotides match TRBD2. The V gene end was trimmed by 0 bases and the J gene end by 8 bases; junction bases not matched to a gene: 8. The CDR3 length is 17 residues. CDR1 SGDLS and CDR2 YYNGEE come from the germline V gene. CDR3 residues: CASSVEGTSGNGDIQYF. The CDR3 DNA reads as TGTGCCAGCAGCGTAGAAGGGACTAGCGGGAATGGGGACATTCAGTACTTC.